This T cell receptor beta chain was sequenced in a study of blood T cells in healthy people across ages. Overall study context: About one barcoded TCR beta cDNA was captured per two T cells. Findings of the study overall: Long-lived donors carried more naive CD4+ cells and greater diversity than aged donors.

V lost 3 bases, J lost 0 bases, and 9 bases lay in between. CDR1 is SEHNR and CDR2 is FQNEAQ in the germline V gene (reference sequence). The CDR3 totals 15 residues. Russia was home to the donors, healthy Caucasian individuals aged roughly 6 to 90. Collection of roughly 9.8 milliliters of peripheral blood was performed for each donor. This clonotype has a count of ten or more. As yet, its antigen is unknown. Together with a sample-barcoded 5' primer, a J-beta primer mix was included in a second PCR lasting about 7 to 12 cycles. TCRdb fed the 5' RACE reads into MiXCR, producing one record per CDR3 protein. The table lists hundreds of thousands of distinct CDR3 sequences, under 55% of them singletons, with roughly 25% in the top ten.

The sample consisted of blood. This TCR came from a man of 80 years or more in good health. This sequence joins TRBV7-9 and TRBJ2-1; D uncertain. CDR3 region: CASSLQVGSYNEQFF. CDR3 sequence (DNA): TGTGCCAGCAGCTTGCAGGTTGGCTCCTACAATGAGCAGTTCTTC.